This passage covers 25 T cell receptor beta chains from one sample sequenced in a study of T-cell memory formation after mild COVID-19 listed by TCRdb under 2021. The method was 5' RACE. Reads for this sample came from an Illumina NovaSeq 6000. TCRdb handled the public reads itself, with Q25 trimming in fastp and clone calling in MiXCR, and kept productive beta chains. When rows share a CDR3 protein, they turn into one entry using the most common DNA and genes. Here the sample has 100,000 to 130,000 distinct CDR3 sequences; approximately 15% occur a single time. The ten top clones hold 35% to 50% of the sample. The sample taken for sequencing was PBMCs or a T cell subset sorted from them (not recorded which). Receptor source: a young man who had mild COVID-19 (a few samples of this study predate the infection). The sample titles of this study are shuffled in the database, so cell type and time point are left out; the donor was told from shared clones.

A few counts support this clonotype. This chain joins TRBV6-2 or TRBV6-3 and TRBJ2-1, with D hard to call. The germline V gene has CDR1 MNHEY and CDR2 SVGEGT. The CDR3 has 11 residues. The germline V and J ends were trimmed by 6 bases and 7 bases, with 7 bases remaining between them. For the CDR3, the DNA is TGTGCCAGCAGCCTTCATAATGAGCAGTTCTTC. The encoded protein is CASSLHNEQFF.

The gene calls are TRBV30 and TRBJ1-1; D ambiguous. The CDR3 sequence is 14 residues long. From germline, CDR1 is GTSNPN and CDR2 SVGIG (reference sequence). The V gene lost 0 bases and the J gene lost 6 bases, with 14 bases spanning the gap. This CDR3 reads CAWSVPVSGAEAFF. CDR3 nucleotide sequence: TGTGCCTGGAGTGTACCTGTCTCTGGCGCTGAAGCTTTCTTT.

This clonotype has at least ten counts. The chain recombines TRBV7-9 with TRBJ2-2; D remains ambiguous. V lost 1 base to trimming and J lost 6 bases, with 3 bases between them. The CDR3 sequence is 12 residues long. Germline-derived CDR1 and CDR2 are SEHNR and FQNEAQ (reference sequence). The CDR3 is CASSLGPGELFF. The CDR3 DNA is TGTGCCAGCAGCTTAGGCCCCGGGGAGCTGTTTTTT.

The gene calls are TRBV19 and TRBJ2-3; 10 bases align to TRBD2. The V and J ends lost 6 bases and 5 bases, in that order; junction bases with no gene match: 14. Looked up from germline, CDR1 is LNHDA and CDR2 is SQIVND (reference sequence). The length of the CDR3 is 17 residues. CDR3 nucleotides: TGTGCCAGTAGGAGCCTCCGAGCGGGGGGGTCGGGAGATACGCAGTATTTT. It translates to CASRSLRAGGSGDTQYF.

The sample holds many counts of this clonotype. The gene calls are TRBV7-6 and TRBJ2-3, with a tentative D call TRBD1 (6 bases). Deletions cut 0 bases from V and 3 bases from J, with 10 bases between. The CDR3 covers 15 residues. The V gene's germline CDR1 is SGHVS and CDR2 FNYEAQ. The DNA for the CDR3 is TGTGCCAGCAGCTTAGCTGGACAGCGAACAGATACGCAGTATTTT. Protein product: CASSLAGQRTDTQYF.

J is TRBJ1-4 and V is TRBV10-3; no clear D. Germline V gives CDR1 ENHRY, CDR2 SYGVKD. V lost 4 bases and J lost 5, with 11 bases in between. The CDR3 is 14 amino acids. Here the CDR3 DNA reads TGTGCCATCAGTGGTAAGGGAGACAATGAAAAACTGTTTTTT. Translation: CAISGKGDNEKLFF.

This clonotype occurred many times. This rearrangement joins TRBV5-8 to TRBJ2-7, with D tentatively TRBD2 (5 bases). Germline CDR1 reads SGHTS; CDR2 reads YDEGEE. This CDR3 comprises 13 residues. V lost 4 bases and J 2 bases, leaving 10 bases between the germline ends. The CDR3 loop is CASSPPGAYEQYF. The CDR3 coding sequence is TGTGCCAGCAGCCCCCCCGGGGCCTACGAGCAGTACTTC. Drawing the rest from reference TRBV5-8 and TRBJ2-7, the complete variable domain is EAGVTQSPTHLIKTRGQQATLRCSPISGHTSVYWYQQALGLGLQFLLWYDEGEERNRGNFPPRFSGRQFPNYSSELNVNALELEDSALYLCASSPPGAYEQYFGPGTRLTVT.

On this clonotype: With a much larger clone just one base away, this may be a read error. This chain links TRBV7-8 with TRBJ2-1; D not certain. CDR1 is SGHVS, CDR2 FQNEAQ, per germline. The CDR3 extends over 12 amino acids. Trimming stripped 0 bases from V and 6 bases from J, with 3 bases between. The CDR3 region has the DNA TGTGCCAGCAGCTTAGCGCCCAATGAGCAGTTCTTC. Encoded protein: CASSLAPNEQFF.

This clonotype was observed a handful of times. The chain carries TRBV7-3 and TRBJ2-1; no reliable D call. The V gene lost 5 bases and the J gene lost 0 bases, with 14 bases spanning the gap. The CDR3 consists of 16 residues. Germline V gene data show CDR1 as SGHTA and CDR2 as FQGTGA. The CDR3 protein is CASSPRPHSSYNEQFF. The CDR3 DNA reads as TGTGCCAGCAGCCCCCGACCGCACTCCTCCTACAATGAGCAGTTCTTC.

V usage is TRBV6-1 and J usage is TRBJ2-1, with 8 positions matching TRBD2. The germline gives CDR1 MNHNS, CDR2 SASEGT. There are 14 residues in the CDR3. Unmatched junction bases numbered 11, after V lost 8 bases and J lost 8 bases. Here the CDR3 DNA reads TGTGCCAGCCCTGGGAGCGGGGGTTGGGATGAGCAGTTCTTC. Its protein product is CASPGSGGWDEQFF.

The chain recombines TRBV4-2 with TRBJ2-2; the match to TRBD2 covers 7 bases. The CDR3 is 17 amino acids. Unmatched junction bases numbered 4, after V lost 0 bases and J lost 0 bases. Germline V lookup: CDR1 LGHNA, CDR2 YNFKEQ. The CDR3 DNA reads TGTGCCAGCAGCCAAGAATACGGACTAGCGAACACCGGGGAGCTGTTTTTT. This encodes CASSQEYGLANTGELFF.

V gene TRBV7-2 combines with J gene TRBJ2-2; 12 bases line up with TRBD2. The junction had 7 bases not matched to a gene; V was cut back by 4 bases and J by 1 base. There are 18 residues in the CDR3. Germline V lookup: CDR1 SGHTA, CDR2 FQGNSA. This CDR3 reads CASSWPSGGAGNTGELFF. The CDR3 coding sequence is TGTGCCAGCAGCTGGCCTAGCGGGGGGGCCGGGAACACCGGGGAGCTGTTTTTT.

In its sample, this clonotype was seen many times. CDR3 in DNA: TGTGCCACCAGCACCAACAGGGCGCTGAACACTGAAGCTTTCTTT. This translates into CATSTNRALNTEAFF. The rearrangement joins TRBV15 to TRBJ1-1; D possibly corresponds to TRBD1 (6 bases). Between the trimmed V and J ends, which lost 4 bases and 0 bases, there was a span of 12 bases. The CDR3 is 15 amino acids. Germline V gives CDR1 LNHNV, CDR2 YYDKDF (reference sequence).

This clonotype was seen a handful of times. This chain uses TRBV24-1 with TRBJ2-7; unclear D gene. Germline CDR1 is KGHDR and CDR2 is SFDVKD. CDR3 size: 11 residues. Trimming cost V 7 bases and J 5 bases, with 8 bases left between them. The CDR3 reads CATRGYHEQYF. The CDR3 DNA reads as TGTGCCACCAGGGGTTACCACGAGCAGTACTTC.

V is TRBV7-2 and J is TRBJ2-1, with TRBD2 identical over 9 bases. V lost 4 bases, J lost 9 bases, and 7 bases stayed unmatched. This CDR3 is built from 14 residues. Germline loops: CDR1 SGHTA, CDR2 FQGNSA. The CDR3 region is CASSYWTSAGEQFF. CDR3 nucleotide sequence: TGTGCCAGCAGCTATTGGACTAGCGCTGGTGAGCAGTTCTTC.

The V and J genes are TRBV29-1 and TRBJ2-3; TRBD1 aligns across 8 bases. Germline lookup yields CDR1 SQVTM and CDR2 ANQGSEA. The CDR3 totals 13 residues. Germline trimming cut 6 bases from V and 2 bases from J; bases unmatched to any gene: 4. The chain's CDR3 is CSVVRGHTDTQYF. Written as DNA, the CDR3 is TGCAGCGTCGTCAGGGGGCACACAGATACGCAGTATTTT.

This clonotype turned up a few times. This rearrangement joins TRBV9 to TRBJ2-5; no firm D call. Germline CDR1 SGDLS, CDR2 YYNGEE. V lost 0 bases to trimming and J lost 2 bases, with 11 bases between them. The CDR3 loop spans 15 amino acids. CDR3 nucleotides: TGTGCCAGCAGCGTAGGTGGGTCAGCTCAAGAGACCCAGTACTTC. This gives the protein CASSVGGSAQETQYF.

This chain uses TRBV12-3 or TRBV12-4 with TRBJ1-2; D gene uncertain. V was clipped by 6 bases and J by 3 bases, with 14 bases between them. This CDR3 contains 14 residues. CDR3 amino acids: CASSHSAEDYGYTF. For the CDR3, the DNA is TGTGCCAGCAGCCATAGCGCCGAGGACTATGGCTACACCTTC.

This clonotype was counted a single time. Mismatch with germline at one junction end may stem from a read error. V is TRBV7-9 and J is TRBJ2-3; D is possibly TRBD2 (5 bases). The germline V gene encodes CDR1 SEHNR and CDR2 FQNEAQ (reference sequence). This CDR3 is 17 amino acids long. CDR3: CSSSPPEATGWADTQYF. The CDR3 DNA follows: TGTTCCAGCAGCCCTCCGGAGGCGACGGGGTGGGCAGATACGCAGTATTTT.

The CDR3: CASTPRGRSNQPQHF. Written as DNA, the CDR3 is TGTGCCAGCACCCCTCGGGGTAGAAGCAATCAGCCCCAGCATTTT. This sequence joins TRBV6-2 or TRBV6-3 and TRBJ1-5; no reliable D call. The CDR3 has 15 amino acids. Per germline, CDR1 MNHEY and CDR2 SVGEGT. The V end was cut by 7 bases, the J end by 1 base, with 14 bases between.

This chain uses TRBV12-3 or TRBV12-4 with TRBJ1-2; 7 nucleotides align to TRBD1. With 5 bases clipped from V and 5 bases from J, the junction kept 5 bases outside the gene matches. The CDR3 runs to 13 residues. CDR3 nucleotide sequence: TGTGCCAGCAGTGCCGGGACAGCTTATGGCTACACCTTC. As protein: CASSAGTAYGYTF.

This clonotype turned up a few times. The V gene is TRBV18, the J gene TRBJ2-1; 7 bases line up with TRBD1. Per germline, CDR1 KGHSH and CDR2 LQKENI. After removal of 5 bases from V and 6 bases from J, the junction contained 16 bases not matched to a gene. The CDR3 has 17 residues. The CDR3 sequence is CASSTDRAFTITNEQFF. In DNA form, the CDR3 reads TGTGCCAGCTCAACCGACAGGGCATTCACGATTACCAATGAGCAGTTCTTC.

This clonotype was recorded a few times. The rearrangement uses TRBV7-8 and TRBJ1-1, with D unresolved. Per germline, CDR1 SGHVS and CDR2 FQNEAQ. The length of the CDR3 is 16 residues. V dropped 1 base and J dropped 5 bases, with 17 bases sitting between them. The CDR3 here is CASSLGVWSGDTEAFF. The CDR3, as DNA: TGTGCCAGCAGCTTAGGGGTATGGTCCGGGGATACTGAAGCTTTCTTT.

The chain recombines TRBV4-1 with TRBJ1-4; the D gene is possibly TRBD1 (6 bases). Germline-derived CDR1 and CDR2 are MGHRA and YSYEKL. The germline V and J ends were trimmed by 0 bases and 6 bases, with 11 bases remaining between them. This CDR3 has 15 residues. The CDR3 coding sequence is TGCGCCAGCAGCCAAGATCGGGGGGCTTATGAAAAACTGTTTTTT. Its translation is CASSQDRGAYEKLFF.

The CDR3 protein is CASSSRITDTQYF. The CDR3 DNA reads TGTGCCAGCAGTTCCCGGATCACAGATACGCAGTATTTT. The chain employs TRBV12-3 or TRBV12-4 and TRBJ2-3; D unresolved. V was pared by 4 bases and J by 2 bases, with 7 bases between. The CDR3 extends over 13 amino acids.